These T cell receptor beta chains were read from a single sample in a study of cytomegalovirus exposure and HLA in healthy donors. Libraries were prepared by immunoSEQ multiplex PCR; TCRdb keeps only in-frame clonotypes and omits some of them. This table holds some 190,000 clones, 87% found once. Sequencing was done on a sample of PBMCs. These receptors originate from a boy aged 2 to 10 in good health and CMV-seronegative. Both conserved end residues are part of each CDR3. Fields, in order: clone size, D gene, V gene, J gene, CDR3 DNA, CDR3 protein. The D gene is left open where the match is weak. Expanded clones are given a class, and other clones once, few, many or no size at all.

NA,NA,TRBV20-1,TRBJ2-1,TGCAGTGCTCGACTTAGGGGGGAGCAGTTCTTC,CSARLRGEQFF
NA,NA,TRBV5-1,TRBJ2-7,TGCGCCAGCAGCTTGGATCACAGGGAAACCTACGAGCAGTACTTC,CASSLDHRETYEQYF
NA,NA,TRBV5-8,TRBJ2-1,TGTGCCAGCTCCGTGGGGGGATCCTACAATGAGCAGTTCTTC,CASSVGGSYNEQFF
NA,NA,TRBV6-1,TRBJ1-2,TGTGCCAGCAGTTCCAGTAAAGGCTACACCTTC,CASSSSKGYTF
NA,NA,TRBV15,TRBJ2-2,TGTGCCATCAGGGGAGCCGGGGAGCTGTTTTTT,CAIRGAGELFF
NA,TRBD1,TRBV9,TRBJ2-5,TGTGCCAGCAGCGTCGGGACAGCGTCAGAGACCCAGTACTTC,CASSVGTASETQYF
NA,NA,TRBV9,TRBJ1-2,TGTGCCAGCAGCGTAGCTGGTATGGGGACAAGCTATGGCTACACCTTC,CASSVAGMGTSYGYTF
NA,NA,TRBV7-2,TRBJ1-5,TGTGCCAGCAGCTTAGAGGTTGGGCGACCCGAGCAGCCCCAGCATTTT,CASSLEVGRPEQPQHF
NA,NA,TRBV7-8,TRBJ1-1,TGTGCCAGCAGCTTAGCGCCAGGTATGAACACTGAAGCTTTCTTT,CASSLAPGMNTEAFF
few,TRBD1,TRBV5-8,TRBJ1-4,TGTGCCAGCAGCTTGGACAGGGGAAGTGAAAAACTGTTTTTT,CASSLDRGSEKLFF
NA,TRBD1,TRBV18,TRBJ2-5,TGTGCCAGCTCACCCCCGGGACAGGGTAGGACCCAGTACTTC,CASSPPGQGRTQYF
once,NA,TRBV28,TRBJ1-2,TGTGCCAGCAGGAGAAAACCCAGGGTAAGGGGCTATGGCTACACCTTC,CASRRKPRVRGYGYTF
NA,TRBD1,TRBV6-1,TRBJ1-1,TGTGCCAGCAGCCGACAGGGGGCCAACACTGAAGCTTTCTTT,CASSRQGANTEAFF
NA,NA,TRBV10-3,TRBJ1-5,TGTGCCATCAGTGAACACCAGGGCAATAGCAATCAGCCCCAGCATTTT,CAISEHQGNSNQPQHF
NA,NA,TRBV20-1,TRBJ2-5,TGCGCTTGGCCTCTCATCGAGACCCAGTACTTC,CAWPLIETQYF
NA,TRBD1,TRBV9,TRBJ1-1,TGTGCCAGCAGCCCCCGGGGACAGGGGAGAACCCAAGCTTTCTTT,CASSPRGQGRTQAFF
NA,NA,TRBV4-1,TRBJ2-7,TGCGCCAGCAGCCAAATTGAGGGCGGGGTCTACGAGCAGTACTTC,CASSQIEGGVYEQYF
NA,TRBD2,TRBV2,TRBJ2-7,TGTGCCAGCAGTGAACCAGCGGGGCCCTCCTACGAGCAGTACTTC,CASSEPAGPSYEQYF
NA,NA,TRBV19,TRBJ1-2,TGTGCCAGCACCGGGGGGGGATATGGCTACACCTTC,CASTGGGYGYTF
NA,NA,TRBV7-2,TRBJ2-5,TGTGCCAGCAGCTATGCAGGGTGGGAGACCCAGTACTTC,CASSYAGWETQYF
NA,TRBD1,TRBV4-1,TRBJ1-5,TGCGCCAGCAGCCCCCAGGTCAATCTCGGGACAGGGGTAAGCAATCAGCCCCAGCATTTT,CASSPQVNLGTGVSNQPQHF
NA,TRBD2,TRBV6-1,TRBJ2-5,TGTGCCAGCAGTGTGGGAGCGGGAGACGCTCGCCCCCCGCAGTACTTC,CASSVGAGDARPPQYF
NA,NA,TRBV6-1,TRBJ2-5,TGTGCCAGCAGAGGAATGGGGGGGCTTTTAGAGACCCAGTACTTC,CASRGMGGLLETQYF
NA,NA,TRBV9,TRBJ2-1,TGTGCCAGCAGCGTAGATGGGGACATGGGTATGGTCAATGAGCAGTTCTTC,CASSVDGDMGMVNEQFF
NA,NA,TRBV30,TRBJ2-1,TGTGCCTGGAGAAGTAGACGGGAGACGGGGATTGAGCAGTTCTTC,CAWRSRRETGIEQFF
NA,TRBD2,TRBV19,TRBJ2-1,TGTGCCAGTAGTACCGGGGGGACCCCCTACAATGAGCAGTTCTTC,CASSTGGTPYNEQFF
NA,TRBD1,TRBV7-6,TRBJ1-3,TGTGCCAGCAGCACCAACAGGGGAGACACCATATATTTT,CASSTNRGDTIYF
once,NA,TRBV25-1,TRBJ2-3,TGTGCCAGCAGTGAATTTGAGAGGGAGTGGTCCACAGATACGCAGTATTTT,CASSEFEREWSTDTQYF
NA,TRBD2,TRBV28,TRBJ2-7,TGTGCCAGCAGCCGAAGGACTAGCGGGGGAACCTACGAGCAGTACTTC,CASSRRTSGGTYEQYF
NA,NA,TRBV6-6,TRBJ1-5,TGTGCCAGCAGGGCAGTTCCTAGCAATCAGCCCCAGCATTTT,CASRAVPSNQPQHF
NA,TRBD1,TRBV30,TRBJ2-5,TGTGCCTGGGCGACAGGGGGGCGGGAGACCCAGTACTTC,CAWATGGRETQYF
NA,NA,TRBV30,TRBJ1-1,TGTGCCTGGAGTGTGGGCAGGGCCGCTTTCTTT,CAWSVGRAAFF
NA,NA,TRBV19,TRBJ2-5,TGTGCCAGTAGTGGGGGGTTTCAAGAGACCCAGTACTTC,CASSGGFQETQYF
NA,TRBD2,TRBV7-8,TRBJ2-1,TGTGCCAGCAGCTTAGTAGGGACTAGCGGGAGCTACAATGAGCAGTTCTTC,CASSLVGTSGSYNEQFF
NA,NA,TRBV10-3,TRBJ2-5,TGTGCCATCAGTGATATACTACCCCAAGAGACCCAGTACTTC,CAISDILPQETQYF
NA,TRBD1,TRBV10-1,TRBJ1-1,TGCGCCAGCAGCTCTATACAGGGGGCTGGCAGAACTGAAGCTTTCTTT,CASSSIQGAGRTEAFF
few,TRBD1,TRBV6-6,TRBJ2-2,TGTGCCAGCAGAAGCCCCGGGACAGGGGAGAGCGAGGAGCTGTTTTTT,CASRSPGTGESEELFF
NA,NA,TRBV7-9,TRBJ2-7,TGTGCCAGCAGCAGCCGGGAGCCGAGGTACGAGCAGTACTTC,CASSSREPRYEQYF
NA,TRBD1,TRBV6-5,TRBJ2-5,TGTGCCAGCAGTCCCTCCCGGACAGGGATGCAGTACTTC,CASSPSRTGMQYF
NA,NA,TRBV7-9,TRBJ1-1,TGTGCCAGCAGCCCCCGCCAGGGTGCGACTGAAGCTTTCTTT,CASSPRQGATEAFF
NA,NA,TRBV27,TRBJ1-6,TGTGCCAGCAGCTATAGCGAGCCGAATTCACCCCTCCACTTT,CASSYSEPNSPLHF
NA,NA,TRBV5-1,TRBJ2-3,TGCGCCAGCAGCTTCCAGGGACTGAGCACAGATACGCAGTATTTT,CASSFQGLSTDTQYF
NA,NA,TRBV27,TRBJ2-2,TGTGCCAGCAGCACACTGTCAGCGGACACCGGGGAGCTGTTTTTT,CASSTLSADTGELFF
once,TRBD1,TRBV28,TRBJ1-1,TGTGCCAGCAGTTTCGGACAGGCTGAAGCTTTCTTT,CASSFGQAEAFF
once,NA,TRBV27,TRBJ1-6,TGTGCCAGCAGTTTTCGACAGCACCCTTGGGTTTCACCCCTCCACTTT,CASSFRQHPWVSPLHF